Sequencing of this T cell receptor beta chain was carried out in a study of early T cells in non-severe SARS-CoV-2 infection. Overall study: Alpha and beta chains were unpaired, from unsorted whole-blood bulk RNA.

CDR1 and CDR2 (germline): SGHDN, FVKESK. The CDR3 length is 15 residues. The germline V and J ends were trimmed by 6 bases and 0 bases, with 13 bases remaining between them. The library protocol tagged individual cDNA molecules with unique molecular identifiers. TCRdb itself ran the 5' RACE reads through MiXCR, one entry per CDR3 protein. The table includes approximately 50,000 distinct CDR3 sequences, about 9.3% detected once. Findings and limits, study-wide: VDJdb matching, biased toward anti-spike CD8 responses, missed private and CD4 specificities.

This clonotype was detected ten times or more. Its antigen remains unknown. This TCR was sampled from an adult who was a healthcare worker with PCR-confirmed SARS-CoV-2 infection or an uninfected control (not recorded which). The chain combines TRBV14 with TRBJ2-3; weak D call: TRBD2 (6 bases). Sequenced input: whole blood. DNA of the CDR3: TGTGCCAGCAGGTCCGGGACTCTAAGCACAGATACGCAGTATTTT. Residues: CASRSGTLSTDTQYF.